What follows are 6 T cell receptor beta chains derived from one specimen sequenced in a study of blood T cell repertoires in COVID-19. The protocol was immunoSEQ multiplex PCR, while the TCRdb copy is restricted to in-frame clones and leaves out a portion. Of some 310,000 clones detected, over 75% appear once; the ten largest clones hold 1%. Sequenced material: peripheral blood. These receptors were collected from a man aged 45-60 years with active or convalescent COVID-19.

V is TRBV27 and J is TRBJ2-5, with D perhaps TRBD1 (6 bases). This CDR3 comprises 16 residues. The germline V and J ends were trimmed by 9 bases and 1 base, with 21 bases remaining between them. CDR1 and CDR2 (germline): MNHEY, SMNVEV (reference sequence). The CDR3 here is CASRGFGNSLQETQYF. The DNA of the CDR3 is TGTGCCAGTAGGGGGTTTGGGAATTCTCTCCAAGAGACCCAGTACTTC.

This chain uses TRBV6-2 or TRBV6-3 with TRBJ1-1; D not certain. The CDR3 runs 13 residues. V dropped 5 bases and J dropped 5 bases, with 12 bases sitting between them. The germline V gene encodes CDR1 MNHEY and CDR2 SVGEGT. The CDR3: CASSQRQLTEAFF. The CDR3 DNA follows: TGTGCCAGCAGTCAGAGACAATTAACTGAAGCTTTCTTT.

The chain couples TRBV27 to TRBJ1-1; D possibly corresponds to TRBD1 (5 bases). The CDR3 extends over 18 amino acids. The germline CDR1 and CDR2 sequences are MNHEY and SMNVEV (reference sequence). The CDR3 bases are TGTGACACAGCGGGTGGCTTGACAGTGTTCGGGGAAGTGACTGAAGCTTTCTTT. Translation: CDTAGGLTVFGEVTEAFF.

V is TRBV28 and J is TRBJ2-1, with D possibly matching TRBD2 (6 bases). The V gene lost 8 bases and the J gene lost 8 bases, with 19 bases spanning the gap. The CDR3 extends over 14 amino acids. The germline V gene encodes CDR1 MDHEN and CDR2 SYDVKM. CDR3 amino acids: CASYGPEGKDEQFF. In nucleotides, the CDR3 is TGTGCCAGCTACGGGCCGGAGGGAAAGGATGAGCAGTTCTTC.

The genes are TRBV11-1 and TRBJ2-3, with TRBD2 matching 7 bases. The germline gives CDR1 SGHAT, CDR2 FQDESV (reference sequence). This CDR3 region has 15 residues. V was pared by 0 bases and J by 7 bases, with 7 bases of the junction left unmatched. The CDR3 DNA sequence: TGTGCCAGCAGCTTAGCGGGAGGGATCCGTTATACGCAGTATTTT. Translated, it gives CASSLAGGIRYTQYF.

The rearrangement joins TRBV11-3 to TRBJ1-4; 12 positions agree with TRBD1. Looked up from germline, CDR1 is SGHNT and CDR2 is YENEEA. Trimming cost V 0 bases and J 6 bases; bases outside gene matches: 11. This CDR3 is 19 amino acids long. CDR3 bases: TGTGCCAGCAGCTTAGAAGCCCGGGACAGGGGGCCCCGTGATGAAAAACTGTTTTTT. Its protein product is CASSLEARDRGPRDEKLFF.